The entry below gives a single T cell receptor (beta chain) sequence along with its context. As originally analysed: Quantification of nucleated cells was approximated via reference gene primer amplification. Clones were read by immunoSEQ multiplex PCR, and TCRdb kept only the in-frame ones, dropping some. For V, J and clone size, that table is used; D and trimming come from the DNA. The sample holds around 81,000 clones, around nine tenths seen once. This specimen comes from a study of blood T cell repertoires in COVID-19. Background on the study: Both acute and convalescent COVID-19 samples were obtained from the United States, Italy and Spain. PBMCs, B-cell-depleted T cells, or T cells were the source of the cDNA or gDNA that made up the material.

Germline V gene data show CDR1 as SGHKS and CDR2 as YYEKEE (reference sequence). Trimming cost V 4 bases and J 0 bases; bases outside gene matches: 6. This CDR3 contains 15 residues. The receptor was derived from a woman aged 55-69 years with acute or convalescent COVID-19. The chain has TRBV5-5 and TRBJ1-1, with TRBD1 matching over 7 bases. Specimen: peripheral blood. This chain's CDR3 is CASSRQGAMNTEAFF. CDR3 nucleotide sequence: TGTGCCAGCAGCCGACAGGGCGCCATGAACACTGAAGCTTTCTTT.